Here is one T cell receptor beta chain with its context. Assay: immunoSEQ multiplex PCR; the TCRdb copy retains only in-frame clones and omits some. The table shows 200,000 to 250,000 clones, with approximately 90% occurring only once. This sample is part of a study of blood T cell repertoires in COVID-19. About the research overall: The samples span acute and convalescent COVID-19 from the United States, Italy and Spain.

The V and J ends lost 1 base and 2 bases, in that order; junction bases with no gene match: 6. Germline assignment: CDR1 KGHDR and CDR2 SFDVKD. The length of the CDR3 is 16 residues. Sequencing was done on a sample of PBMCs or T cells enriched from blood (not recorded which). The TCR originated in a man aged 25-45 years who had recovered from COVID-19. This chain joins TRBV24-1 and TRBJ2-5; 7 nucleotides agree with TRBD2. CDR3 residues: CATSDFWAGVQETQYF. In DNA, the CDR3 is TGTGCCACCAGTGATTTCTGGGCGGGGGTACAAGAGACCCAGTACTTC.